A single sample is the source of the 15 T cell receptor beta chains below, sequenced in a study of shared clonotypes between healthy human individuals (TCRdb year 2020). Receptors were amplified or captured by the immunoSEQ multiplex PCR assay. TCRdb stores this immuneACCESS table with in-frame sequences only. Part of the clones is absent; in the studies checked, under half of the shortfall reflects unresolved V genes, and no reason is known for the rest. This sample gives hundreds of thousands of clones in total; 73% of them show up just once. The top ten constitute around 2% of the sample. Sequencing input: memory CD4+ T cells sorted from blood. The cell subset or site label corresponds to: CD45RA-negative fraction. These receptors all stem from a woman younger than 45 in good health.

The chain combines TRBV5-6 with TRBJ1-2; 9 nucleotides agree with TRBD1. This CDR3 has 13 residues. Germline V gene lookup returns CDR1 SGHDT and CDR2 YYEEEE. The junction had 4 bases not matched to a gene; V was cut back by 4 bases and J by 6 bases. CDR3 sequence reads: CASSRGQGDGYTF. CDR3 coding DNA: TGTGCCAGCAGCCGGGGACAGGGTGATGGCTACACCTTC.

J is TRBJ2-2 and V is TRBV29-1; D ambiguous. Germline CDR1 reads SQVTM; CDR2 reads ANQGSEA. The CDR3 is made up of 14 amino acids. The V end was cut by 8 bases, the J end by 4 bases, with 17 bases between. The CDR3 DNA follows: TGCAGCCAAAGACACAAGAAGCCCACCGGGGAGCTGTTTTTT. Amino acid sequence: CSQRHKKPTGELFF.

This clone was detected only once. The chain employs TRBV28 and TRBJ2-7, with D maybe TRBD2 (6 bases). The CDR3 has 15 residues. The V gene lost 6 bases and the J gene lost 3 bases, with 18 bases spanning the gap. Per germline, CDR1 MDHEN and CDR2 SYDVKM. This CDR3 reads CASSHGGGTNYEQYF. The CDR3 region has the DNA TGTGCCAGCAGCCACGGAGGCGGGACGAACTACGAGCAGTACTTC. Full variable domain (missing parts from reference TRBV28 and TRBJ2-7): DVKVTQSSRYLVKRTGEKVFLECVQDMDHENMFWYRQDPGLGLRLIYFSYDVKMKEKGDIPEGYSVSREKKERFSLILESASTNQTSMYLCASSHGGGTNYEQYFGPGTRLTVT.

This clone was observed a few times. The rearrangement joins TRBV7-2 to TRBJ1-5; D might be TRBD1 (5 bases). CDR1 is SGHTA and CDR2 is FQGNSA in the germline V gene. The V end was cut by 1 base, the J end by 0 bases, with 7 bases between. CDR3 length: 15 amino acids. CDR3 sequence reads: CASSLVTGSNQPQHF. The CDR3 DNA sequence: TGTGCCAGCAGCTTAGTTACAGGTAGCAATCAGCCCCAGCATTTT.

V usage is TRBV6-5 and J usage is TRBJ1-1; 8 bases are shared with TRBD1. The junction had 7 bases not matched to a gene; V was cut back by 5 bases and J by 2 bases. The CDR3 totals 15 residues. Germline CDR1 and CDR2: MNHEY and SVGAGI. DNA for the CDR3: TGTGCCAGCAGTAGACCGGGACAGGCAAACACTGAAGCTTTCTTT. Its translation: CASSRPGQANTEAFF.

This clone was counted once. The CDR3 loop reads CASSLGRAGGAYEQYF. The CDR3, as DNA: TGTGCCAGCAGTTTGGGAAGAGCGGGGGGGGCTTACGAGCAGTACTTC. The V and J genes are TRBV28 and TRBJ2-7; 10 bases line up with TRBD2. The length of the CDR3 is 16 residues. Germline V gene sequence: CDR1 MDHEN, CDR2 SYDVKM. Trimming took 3 bases from V and 4 from J; bases not matched to a gene: 9.

V is TRBV12-5 and J is TRBJ1-3, with 7 bases lining up with TRBD1. Germline values: CDR1 LGHNT, CDR2 FRNRAP. There are 15 residues in the CDR3. After removal of 2 bases from V and 3 bases from J, the junction contained 4 bases not matched to a gene. In nucleotides, the CDR3 is TGTGCTAGTGGTTTGAGGAGGGGGCATGGAAACACCATATATTTT. It specifies CASGLRRGHGNTIYF.

The chain has TRBV6-5 and TRBJ1-4, with D tentatively TRBD1 (5 bases). Germline assignment: CDR1 MNHEY and CDR2 SVGAGI. The V end lost 0 bases, the J end lost 5 bases, and 13 bases lay between the germline ends. CDR3 length: 16 residues. CDR3: CASSYSGDGGNEKLFF. The DNA of the CDR3 is TGTGCCAGCAGTTACTCCGGCGACGGGGGAAATGAAAAACTGTTTTTT.

The rearrangement links TRBV5-6 to TRBJ1-4; no reliable D call. The CDR3 totals 14 residues. The germline V gene has CDR1 SGHDT and CDR2 YYEEEE. The ends were cut back, 2 bases at V and 4 bases at J, with 9 bases in the middle. The CDR3 region is CASSFWGYNEKLFF. DNA of the CDR3: TGTGCCAGCAGCTTCTGGGGTTATAATGAAAAACTGTTTTTT.

This clone was seen a handful of times. This chain links TRBV2 with TRBJ2-5; no clear D gene. This CDR3 is built from 13 residues. Deletions cut 4 bases from V and 5 bases from J, with 11 bases between. The germline V gene has CDR1 SNHLY and CDR2 FYNNEI. The CDR3 sequence is CASSGRWSETQYF. In DNA, the CDR3 is TGTGCCAGCAGTGGACGGTGGTCGGAGACCCAGTACTTC.

The chain uses TRBV28 and TRBJ1-1; D is unresolved. CDR3 length equals 14 residues. Germline CDR1 reads MDHEN; CDR2 reads SYDVKM. Trimming stripped 2 bases from V and 0 bases from J, with 7 bases between. The DNA for the CDR3 is TGTGCCAGCAGTTTAGGCCAAATGAACACTGAAGCTTTCTTT. Protein sequence: CASSLGQMNTEAFF. The full variable domain, with the rest looked up from reference TRBV28 and TRBJ1-1, is DVKVTQSSRYLVKRTGEKVFLECVQDMDHENMFWYRQDPGLGLRLIYFSYDVKMKEKGDIPEGYSVSREKKERFSLILESASTNQTSMYLCASSLGQMNTEAFFGQGTRLTVV.

The chain joins TRBV6-5 to TRBJ2-5, with D uncertain. V gave up 0 bases and J gave up 5 bases, with 4 bases separating them. The CDR3 contains 12 residues. Germline V CDR1 and CDR2: MNHEY, SVGAGI. The CDR3 spells CASSYSGETQYF. The CDR3 region has the DNA TGTGCCAGCAGTTACTCAGGGGAGACCCAGTACTTC.

Turning to this clone: This probably arose from a read error, given a far larger clone one base away. The chain uses TRBV7-8 and TRBJ2-7; possible D gene TRBD1, 6 bases. The CDR3 is 12 residues long. V dropped 2 bases and J dropped 4 bases, with 6 bases sitting between them. The germline V gene has CDR1 SGHVS and CDR2 FQNEAQ. Here the CDR3 reads CASSLQGYEQYF. CDR3 coding DNA: TGTGCCAGCAGCTTACAGGGGTACGAGCAGTACTTC.

The rearrangement links TRBV19 to TRBJ1-2, with D tentatively TRBD1 (6 bases). CDR3 length equals 15 residues. Germline values: CDR1 LNHDA, CDR2 SQIVND (reference sequence). V dropped 7 bases and J dropped 4 bases, with 19 bases sitting between them. CDR3 DNA: TGTGCCAGTAATATCGGGGGGGCAAGGCTCTATGGCTACACCTTC. Translated, it gives CASNIGGARLYGYTF.

This chain uses TRBV5-1 with TRBJ1-5; D gene ambiguous. The CDR3 covers 13 residues. Looked up from germline, CDR1 is SGHRS and CDR2 is YFSETQ. V was pared by 0 bases and J by 5 bases, with 6 bases between. This chain's CDR3 is CASSLDGYQPQHF. Here the CDR3 DNA reads TGCGCCAGCAGCTTGGACGGTTATCAGCCCCAGCATTTT.